This TCR beta chain came from a study of blood T cell repertoires in COVID-19. About the research overall: Sites across the United States, Italy and Spain contributed samples from acute and convalescent COVID-19. PBMCs, B-cell-depleted T cells, or T cells provided the cDNA or gDNA that made up the material.

There are 16 residues in the CDR3. In the original workflow: Reference gene primers were amplified, and this amplification served to estimate nucleated cell counts. TCRdb's table, derived via immunoSEQ multiplex PCR, lists solely in-frame clones and lacks some. For V, J and clone size, that table is used; D and trimming come from the DNA. The sample holds roughly 250,000 clones, over 80% seen once. Participants were aged about 18 to 90 years, lived in about 26 US areas, and enrolled virtually. This TCR came from a human donor in a cohort exposed to, infected with or recovered from COVID-19 (not recorded which). The donor label of this sample is uncertain. The chain joins TRBV21-1 to TRBJ1-5; no DNA check was done on the table's D call, TRBD1. TRBV21-1 is an annotated pseudogene. The material sequenced was PBMCs or T cells enriched from blood (not recorded which). The CDR3 loop reads CASSAPGQGCNQPQHF. For the CDR3, the DNA is TGTGCCAGCAGCGCTCCCGGACAGGGATGCAATCAGCCCCAGCATTTT.